The clone carrying this T cell receptor (beta chain) was counted between two and nine times. Its target is not known. The sample is drawn from a study of OX40 agonist ivuxolimab in advanced cancers. The study's findings and limits: Doses of 0.1 to 3.0 mg/kg were accompanied by clonal expansion of CD4+ and CD8+ blood T cells by week 6. On average, a greater number of expanded clones characterised CD8+ T cells relative to CD4+.

Clones were read by immunoSEQ multiplex PCR, and TCRdb kept only the in-frame ones, dropping some. The sample gives 95,000 to 120,000 clones, less than 95% of which show up once; approximately 0.63% is in the top ten. This sequence originates from an adult with an advanced solid tumor such as melanoma, head and neck, liver or kidney cancer. Sample: CD4+ or CD8+ T cells sorted from blood, taken in a trial of the OX40 agonist ivuxolimab.

The CDR3: CASSKGKDTEAFF. The CDR3 bases are TGTGCCAGCAGCAAAGGAAAGGACACTGAAGCTTTCTTT. The rearrangement uses TRBV6-5 and TRBJ1-1; D unclear. The length of the CDR3 is 13 residues. In germline, CDR1 is MNHEY, CDR2 SVGAGI. V gave up 6 bases and J gave up 3 bases, with 11 bases separating them.